A single sample gave rise to the 10 T cell receptor beta chains below, sequenced in a study of cytomegalovirus exposure and HLA in healthy donors. Researchers ran the PCR with 60 Vbeta and 13 Jbeta primers. Using immunoSEQ multiplex PCR, the repertoire was profiled, and TCRdb retains in-frame clones only, with some absent. The sample comprises approximately 65,000 clones, around 62% of which are singletons, and 15% to 20% rests with the top ten. Sequencing used PBMCs. Receptors originate from a middle-aged man in good health and CMV-seropositive.

The rearrangement joins TRBV10-3 to TRBJ1-2, with 10 bases matching TRBD1. The V gene's germline CDR1 is ENHRY and CDR2 SYGVKD. V lost 2 bases, J lost 3 bases, and 3 bases stayed unmatched. The CDR3 length is 15 residues. The CDR3 reads CAISEGTGVYYGYTF. The CDR3 coding sequence is TGTGCCATCAGTGAGGGGACAGGGGTATACTATGGCTACACCTTC.

As regards this clone: Other DNA sequences in the same sample also yield this CDR3. The chain employs TRBV18 and TRBJ2-7; D gene unclear. Germline-derived CDR1 and CDR2 are KGHSH and LQKENI. V was clipped by 3 bases and J by 4 bases, with 10 bases between them. The CDR3 contains 13 residues. CDR3 DNA: TGTGCCAGCTCACCCCCCTCGGGTTACGAGCAGTACTTC. Encoded protein: CASSPPSGYEQYF.

The genes are TRBV7-2 and TRBJ2-2; 8 nucleotides agree with TRBD1. Germline CDR1 reads SGHTA; CDR2 reads FQGNSA. The CDR3 totals 17 residues. Trimming at V came to 2 bases and at J to 8 bases, leaving 13 bases not matched to a gene. CDR3 residues: CASSLWTGSLRAGELFF. The CDR3 DNA reads as TGTGCCAGCAGCTTATGGACAGGGTCCCTTCGGGCGGGGGAGCTGTTTTTT.

The sample holds a few counts of this clone. The chain couples TRBV15 to TRBJ1-1; 12 bases agree with TRBD1. CDR1 and CDR2 (germline): LNHNV, YYDKDF (reference sequence). This CDR3 is 17 amino acids long. Trimming removed 8 bases from V and 7 bases from J; junction bases left unmatched: 17. Here the CDR3 reads CATLSHGDRGRSGEAFF. Here the CDR3 DNA reads TGTGCCACCCTTTCTCATGGGGACAGGGGGCGTAGTGGTGAAGCTTTCTTT.

This rearrangement joins TRBV15 to TRBJ1-2; 7 bases agree with TRBD1. J was trimmed by 3 bases and V by 5 bases; bases with no gene match: 3. The CDR3 covers 13 residues. The germline V gene encodes CDR1 LNHNV and CDR2 YYDKDF (reference sequence). CDR3 residues: CATSFRGDYGYTF. In DNA form, the CDR3 reads TGTGCCACCAGCTTCAGGGGGGACTATGGCTACACCTTC. Using reference TRBV15 and TRBJ1-2 for the parts outside the CDR3, the full variable domain is DAMVIQNPRYQVTQFGKPVTLSCSQTLNHNVMYWYQQKSSQAPKLLFHYYDKDFNNEADTPDNFQSRRPNTSFCFLDIRSPGLGDTAMYLCATSFRGDYGYTFGSGTRLTVV.

This clone came up a few times. The chain couples TRBV5-4 to TRBJ1-2; TRBD1 matches 7 bases. Germline CDR1 and CDR2: SGHNT and YYREEE (reference sequence). Trimming at V came to 4 bases and at J to 4 bases, leaving 13 bases not matched to a gene. CDR3 length equals 16 residues. The CDR3 coding sequence is TGTGCCAGCAGCGACGGCCAACAGGGGCCGCTCTATGGCTACACCTTC. Translated, it gives CASSDGQQGPLYGYTF.

The table lists this clone with a count of one. CDR3 sequence (DNA): TGCAGCGTTGAGGGAGCGGGAGTGGACAATGAGCAGTTCTTC. Its translation: CSVEGAGVDNEQFF. The rearrangement joins TRBV29-1 to TRBJ2-1, with 8 positions matching TRBD2. This CDR3 region has 14 residues. CDR1 is SQVTM, CDR2 ANQGSEA, per germline. Trimming removed 3 bases from V and 5 bases from J; junction bases left unmatched: 6.

The rearrangement links TRBV6-4 to TRBJ1-5; no definite D call. This CDR3 is 14 amino acids long. The germline V gene has CDR1 MRHNA and CDR2 SNTAGT. Trimming removed 5 bases from V and 7 bases from J, with 15 bases in between. For the CDR3, the DNA is TGTGCCAGCAGTACTCAGGCTGGCGACCAGCCCCAGCATTTT. It is translated as CASSTQAGDQPQHF.

The chain is built from TRBV11-3 and TRBJ2-1, with D tentatively TRBD2 (5 bases). The V gene's germline CDR1 is SGHNT and CDR2 YENEEA. Trimming pared 7 bases from V and 0 bases from J, leaving 13 bases between. The CDR3 is 15 amino acids. CDR3 residues: CASTRGERSYNEQFF. The CDR3 DNA follows: TGTGCCAGCACACGTGGGGAGCGCTCCTACAATGAGCAGTTCTTC.

The chain employs TRBV6-5 and TRBJ1-1; no firm D call. Germline V gene data show CDR1 as MNHEY and CDR2 as SVGAGI. Trimming left V 4 bases short and J 0 bases short, with 15 bases between. This CDR3 is built from 16 residues. CDR3 nucleotide sequence: TGTGCCAGCAGTTCGGACCCGTCCGGGATGAACACTGAAGCTTTCTTT. As protein: CASSSDPSGMNTEAFF.